What follows describes a single TCR beta chain. Its target is unknown. The sample comes from a study of CD8 T cells in ankylosing spondylitis. Study results and caveats: Disease-linked clones bore a CD8+ phenotype and were relatively rare in peripheral blood. One TCR beta motif, made up of about 8 highly homologous variants, appeared characteristic of ankylosing spondylitis blood.

Quantitative barcoded 5'-RACE was used to prepare TCR beta libraries. TCRdb reprocessed the 5' RACE reads with MiXCR, giving one entry per CDR3 protein. The table shows 230,000 or so distinct CDR3 sequences, with more than 20% occurring only once. This TCR was sampled from a male donor with ankylosing spondylitis or in good health (not recorded which). Sequenced input: blood, either unsorted or a sorted T cell fraction (not recorded which).

For the CDR3, the DNA is TGTGCCAGCAGAAAGGACAGGGGATTCGCCGGGGAGCTGTTTTTT. It is translated as CASRKDRGFAGELFF. This chain connects TRBV6-1 to TRBJ2-2, with 9 bases fitting TRBD1. Losses at the gene ends were 6 bases for V and 6 bases for J; bases not matched to a gene: 8. CDR1 is MNHNS, CDR2 SASEGT, per germline. This CDR3 comprises 15 residues.